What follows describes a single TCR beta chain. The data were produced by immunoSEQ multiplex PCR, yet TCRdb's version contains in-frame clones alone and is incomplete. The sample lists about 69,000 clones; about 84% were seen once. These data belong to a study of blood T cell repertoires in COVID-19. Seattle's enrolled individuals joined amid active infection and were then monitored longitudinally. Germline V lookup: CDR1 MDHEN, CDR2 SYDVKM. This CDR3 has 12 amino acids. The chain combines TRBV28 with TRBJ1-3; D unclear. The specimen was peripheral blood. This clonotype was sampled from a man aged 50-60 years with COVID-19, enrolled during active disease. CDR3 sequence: CASGSSGNTIYF. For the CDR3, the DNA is TGTGCGAGCGGCAGCTCTGGAAACACCATATATTTT.